These T cell receptor beta chains were read from a single sample in a study of cytomegalovirus exposure and HLA in healthy donors. Sequencing used immunoSEQ multiplex PCR; TCRdb keeps in-frame clones, though not all of them. This sample has some 170,000 clones; 80% occur once, and the top ten carry about 4.3%. The specimen was PBMCs. The receptors derive from a man aged 25 to 40 in good health and CMV-seronegative. The CDR3 runs from the conserved cysteine through the conserved F or W. D genes are given only for firm matches. For some rows the clone size is stated as once, few or many, or as a class when expanded; others skip it.

J gene | V gene | D gene | clone size | CDR3 protein | CDR3 DNA
TRBJ2-7 | TRBV6-1 | TRBD1 | . | CASSEGDSSYEQYF | TGTGCCAGCAGCGAGGGGGACAGCTCCTACGAGCAGTACTTC
TRBJ1-5 | TRBV27 | . | few | CASSPGDQPQHF | TGTGCCAGCAGTCCGGGAGATCAGCCCCAGCATTTT
TRBJ2-1 | TRBV15 | TRBD2 | . | CATSRLQREWGYNEQFF | TGTGCCACCAGCAGACTACAGCGGGAGTGGGGCTACAATGAGCAGTTCTTC
TRBJ1-5 | TRBV18 | . | . | CASSPQGRDQPQHF | TGTGCCAGCTCACCTCAGGGAAGGGATCAGCCCCAGCATTTT
TRBJ2-7 | TRBV5-1 | TRBD2 | . | CASRLTSGYQYEQYF | TGCGCCAGCAGACTCACTAGCGGATACCAATACGAGCAGTACTTC
TRBJ1-5 | TRBV11-3 | TRBD1 | once | CASSLGDRGRRGNQPQHF | TGTGCCAGCAGCTTAGGGGACAGGGGTCGGCGGGGCAATCAGCCCCAGCATTTT
TRBJ2-1 | TRBV28 | . | . | CASRPERRYNEQFF | TGTGCCAGCAGACCTGAGCGAAGATACAATGAGCAGTTCTTC
TRBJ2-5 | TRBV25-1 | . | . | CASSESIRQLAYQETQYF | TGTGCCAGCAGTGAATCTATTCGACAGCTAGCGTACCAAGAGACCCAGTACTTC
TRBJ1-1 | TRBV6-1 | . | few | CASSENRNTEAFF | TGTGCCAGCAGTGAAAACAGGAACACTGAAGCTTTCTTT
TRBJ1-1 | TRBV7-9 | TRBD1 | once | CASRARGTENTEAFF | TGTGCCAGCAGGGCCCGAGGGACAGAGAACACTGAAGCTTTCTTT
TRBJ1-3 | TRBV30 | TRBD1 | few | CAWSVPVTGLGNTIYF | TGTGCCTGGAGTGTACCGGTGACAGGGTTAGGAAACACCATATATTTT
TRBJ1-5 | TRBV27 | . | . | CASSSDGGLEPQHF | TGTGCCAGCAGTTCGGACGGAGGGTTGGAGCCCCAGCATTTT
TRBJ1-2 | TRBV14 | . | few | CASSQDDRGYGYTF | TGTGCCAGCAGCCAAGATGACAGAGGCTATGGCTACACCTTC
TRBJ1-1 | TRBV7-3 | . | few | CASSFGTLTEAFF | TGTGCCAGCAGCTTCGGGACACTCACTGAAGCTTTCTTT
TRBJ1-6 | TRBV13 | TRBD1 | . | CASSQPTGEGRGSPLHF | TGTGCCAGCAGCCAACCGACAGGGGAAGGACGGGGTTCACCCCTCCACTTT
TRBJ2-7 | TRBV7-2 | TRBD1 | . | CASSLARQGAGEQYF | TGTGCCAGCAGCTTAGCGCGACAGGGGGCTGGCGAGCAGTACTTC
TRBJ2-1 | TRBV19 | TRBD2 | . | CASSIEASGNEQFF | TGTGCCAGTAGTATAGAGGCTAGCGGCAATGAGCAGTTCTTC
TRBJ2-7 | TRBV28 | . | . | CASSIRGAPYEQYF | TGTGCCAGCAGTATCAGGGGTGCCCCTTACGAGCAGTACTTC
TRBJ2-6 | TRBV7-6 | . | few | CASSLAGTRDSSGANVLTF | TGTGCCAGCAGCTTAGCGGGGACTCGTGATAGCTCTGGGGCCAACGTCCTGACTTTC
TRBJ2-7 | TRBV7-9 | . | . | CASSGGTAYEQYF | TGTGCCAGCAGCGGCGGGACAGCCTACGAGCAGTACTTC
TRBJ2-7 | TRBV10-3 | . | . | CAISEQAYEQYF | TGTGCCATCAGTGAACAGGCGTACGAGCAGTACTTC
TRBJ1-2 | TRBV4-1 | . | . | CASSQDERYGYTF | TGCGCCAGCAGCCAAGACGAGCGATATGGCTACACCTTC
TRBJ1-2 | TRBV7-3 | . | . | CASSLGGDYGYTF | TGTGCCAGCAGCTTAGGGGGCGACTATGGCTACACCTTC
TRBJ1-5 | TRBV28 | . | . | CASRILTGARNQPQHF | TGTGCCAGCAGGATCCTGACAGGAGCGAGGAATCAGCCCCAGCATTTT
TRBJ2-2 | TRBV5-4 | . | . | CASSFQGGTGELFF | TGTGCCAGCAGCTTTCAGGGAGGCACCGGGGAGCTGTTTTTT
TRBJ2-1 | TRBV2 | TRBD2 | . | CASSEGSREDEQFF | TGTGCCAGCAGTGAGGGTTCTCGGGAGGATGAGCAGTTCTTC
TRBJ2-6 | TRBV27 | TRBD1 | . | CASSSEGAAGANVLTF | TGTGCCAGCAGCTCCGAGGGGGCGGCTGGGGCCAACGTCCTGACTTTC
TRBJ2-1 | TRBV28 | . | . | CASSLLGENEQFF | TGTGCCAGCAGTCTACTCGGGGAGAATGAGCAGTTCTTC
TRBJ1-5 | TRBV27 | . | few | CASSLGEGQIEHF | TGTGCCAGCAGTTTGGGTGAAGGACAGATTGAGCATTTT
TRBJ2-2 | TRBV6-6 | TRBD1 | once | CASCPGQKNTGELFF | TGTGCCAGTTGTCCGGGACAGAAGAACACCGGGGAGCTGTTTTTT
TRBJ2-1 | TRBV27 | TRBD2 | . | CASSSSGGLEFF | TGTGCCAGCAGTTCAAGCGGGGGGTTAGAGTTCTTC
TRBJ2-7 | TRBV19 | . | . | CASSTLEGLDYEQYF | TGTGCCAGTAGTACCTTGGAGGGGCTGGACTACGAGCAGTACTTC
TRBJ2-7 | TRBV6-5 | . | . | CASSRLGPHEQYF | TGTGCCAGCAGTCGACTCGGTCCCCACGAGCAGTACTTC
TRBJ2-1 | TRBV9 | . | . | CASSPQRGNEQFF | TGTGCCAGCAGCCCACAAAGGGGGAATGAGCAGTTCTTC
TRBJ2-1 | TRBV9 | TRBD2 | . | CASSVGLAVNEQFF | TGTGCCAGCAGCGTAGGACTAGCGGTGAATGAGCAGTTCTTC
TRBJ1-6 | TRBV28 | . | . | CASSLTVGSDPPLHF | TGTGCCAGCAGTTTGACAGTGGGAAGTGATCCACCCCTCCACTTT
TRBJ2-2 | TRBV10-3 | TRBD2 | . | CAITGNVAGTTNTGELFF | TGTGCCATCACGGGGAACGTAGCGGGGACTACGAACACCGGGGAGCTGTTTTTT
TRBJ2-7 | TRBV6-1 | . | . | CASSGEGGRLYF | TGTGCCAGCAGTGGGGAGGGGGGGCGATTGTACTTC
TRBJ1-5 | TRBV9 | TRBD1 | . | CASSATGVSEGPQHF | TGTGCCAGCAGCGCGACAGGGGTGTCGGAAGGACCCCAGCATTTT
TRBJ1-2 | TRBV5-6 | . | . | CASSRQSSQGYTF | TGTGCCAGCAGCAGACAGTCTTCTCAGGGCTACACCTTC
TRBJ2-3 | TRBV28 | TRBD1 | few | CASSFGQDSTDTQYF | TGTGCCAGCAGTTTCGGACAGGATAGCACAGATACGCAGTATTTT
TRBJ2-7 | TRBV30 | . | . | CACNSDFTYEQYF | TGTGCCTGTAACTCGGACTTTACCTACGAGCAGTACTTC
TRBJ1-1 | TRBV5-1 | . | . | CASSYSTGGSAEAFF | TGCGCCAGCAGCTACAGTACGGGGGGGTCCGCTGAAGCTTTCTTT
TRBJ2-7 | TRBV12-5 | . | . | CASGLKWGRLTPGRSYEQYF | TGTGCTAGTGGTTTGAAATGGGGGAGGCTGACCCCGGGACGGAGCTACGAGCAGTACTTC
TRBJ1-1 | TRBV29-1 | . | . | CSENTVDMNTEAFF | TGCAGCGAGAATACGGTGGACATGAACACTGAAGCTTTCTTT
TRBJ1-1 | TRBV15 | . | . | CATEGGGGTEAFF | TGTGCCACCGAGGGAGGGGGGGGCACTGAAGCTTTCTTT
TRBJ2-2 | TRBV11-1 | . | . | CASSQRLDPFGGELFF | TGTGCCAGCAGCCAAAGACTAGACCCATTCGGCGGGGAGCTGTTTTTT
TRBJ2-1 | TRBV7-3 | TRBD2 | . | CASSRAKREGSYNEQFF | TGTGCCAGCAGCCGCGCTAAGCGGGAGGGCTCCTACAATGAGCAGTTCTTC
TRBJ2-1 | TRBV30 | TRBD1 | once | CAWSTGGAGVFYNEQFF | TGTGCCTGGAGCACAGGGGGCGCGGGTGTATTTTACAATGAGCAGTTCTTC
TRBJ2-7 | TRBV7-9 | TRBD2 | few | CSSSFGLAGSYEQYF | TGTTCCAGCAGCTTTGGACTAGCGGGGTCCTACGAGCAGTACTTC
TRBJ1-4 | TRBV7-9 | . | once | CASSPLGSSPSELFF | TGTGCCAGCAGCCCGCTCGGTTCGTCCCCTAGTGAACTGTTTTTT
TRBJ1-1 | TRBV28 | . | . | CASSPYLNTEAFF | TGTGCCAGCAGTCCTTACCTAAACACTGAAGCTTTCTTT
TRBJ1-4 | TRBV5-1 | . | few | CASSLGQANEKLFF | TGCGCCAGCAGCTTGGGACAGGCTAATGAAAAACTGTTTTTT
TRBJ1-4 | TRBV18 | TRBD1 | . | CASSPRTGVSEKLFF | TGTGCCAGCTCACCAAGGACAGGGGTTAGTGAAAAACTGTTTTTT
TRBJ2-5 | TRBV15 | TRBD1 | . | CATSRDPRTPTGWQETQYF | TGTGCCACCAGCAGAGATCCCCGAACGCCGACAGGGTGGCAAGAGACCCAGTACTTC
TRBJ1-2 | TRBV4-3 | TRBD1 | . | CASSQVGRDRNLYGYTF | TGCGCCAGCAGCCAAGTTGGCCGGGACAGGAACCTCTATGGCTACACCTTC
TRBJ1-3 | TRBV30 | . | . | CAWSPLQGTIYF | TGTGCCTGGAGTCCCCTGCAGGGCACCATATATTTT